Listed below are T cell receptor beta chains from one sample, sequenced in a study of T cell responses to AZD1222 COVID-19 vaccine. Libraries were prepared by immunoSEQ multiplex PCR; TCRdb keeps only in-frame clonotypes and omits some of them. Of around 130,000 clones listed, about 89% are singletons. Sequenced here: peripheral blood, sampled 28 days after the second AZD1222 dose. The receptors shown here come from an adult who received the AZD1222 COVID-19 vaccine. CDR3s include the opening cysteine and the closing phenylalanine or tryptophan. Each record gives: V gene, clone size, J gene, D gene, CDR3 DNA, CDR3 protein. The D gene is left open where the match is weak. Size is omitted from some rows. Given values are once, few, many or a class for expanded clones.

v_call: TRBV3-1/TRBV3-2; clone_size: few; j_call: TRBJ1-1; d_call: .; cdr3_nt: TGTGCCAGCAGCCGACAGTTGAACACTGAAGCTTTCTTT; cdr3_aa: CASSRQLNTEAFF
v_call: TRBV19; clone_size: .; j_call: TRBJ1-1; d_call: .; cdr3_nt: TGTGCCAGTCGGGCAGCTACAATGAACACTGAAGCTTTCTTT; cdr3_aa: CASRAATMNTEAFF
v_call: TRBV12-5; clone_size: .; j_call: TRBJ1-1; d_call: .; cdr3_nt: TGTGCTAGCATACCGGGCACCCTCACGGATACTGAAGCTTTCTTT; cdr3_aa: CASIPGTLTDTEAFF
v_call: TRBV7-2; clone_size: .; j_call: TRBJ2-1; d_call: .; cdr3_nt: TGTGCCAGCAGCTTAGCGGGCTCCTACAATGAGCAGTTCTTC; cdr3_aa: CASSLAGSYNEQFF
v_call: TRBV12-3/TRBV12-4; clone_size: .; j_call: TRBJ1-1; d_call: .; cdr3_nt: TGTGCCAGCAGTCCATACACTGAAGCTTTCTTT; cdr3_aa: CASSPYTEAFF
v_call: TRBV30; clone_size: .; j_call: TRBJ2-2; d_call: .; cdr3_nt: TGTGCCTGGAGTCCCAGATCAAACACCGGGGAGCTGTTTTTT; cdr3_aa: CAWSPRSNTGELFF
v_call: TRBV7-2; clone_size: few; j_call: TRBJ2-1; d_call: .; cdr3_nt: TGTGCCAGCAGCTCGACTAGTTTCAATGAGCAGTTCTTC; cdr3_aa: CASSSTSFNEQFF
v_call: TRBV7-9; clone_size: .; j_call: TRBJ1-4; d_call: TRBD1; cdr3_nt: TGTGCCTGCACCCCCCGGAGGGGGCAGGATGAAAAACTGTTTTTT; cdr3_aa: CACTPRRGQDEKLFF
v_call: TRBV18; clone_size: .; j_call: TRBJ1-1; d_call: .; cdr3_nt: TGTGCCAGCTCAAGCCCAGGCACTGAAGCTTTCTTT; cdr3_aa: CASSSPGTEAFF
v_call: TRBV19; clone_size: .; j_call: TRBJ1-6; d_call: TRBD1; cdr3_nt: TGTGCCAGTAGTACCGACAGGGTGGGTTCACCCCTCCACTTT; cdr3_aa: CASSTDRVGSPLHF
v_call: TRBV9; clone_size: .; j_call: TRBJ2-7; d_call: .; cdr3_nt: TGTGCCAGCAGCGTAGGAGGAAGCTCCTACGAGCAGTACTTC; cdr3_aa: CASSVGGSSYEQYF
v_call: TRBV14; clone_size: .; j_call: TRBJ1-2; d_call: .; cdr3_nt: TGTGCCAGCAGCCGAGGTGGTTTCCCGAACTATGGCTACACCTTC; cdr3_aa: CASSRGGFPNYGYTF
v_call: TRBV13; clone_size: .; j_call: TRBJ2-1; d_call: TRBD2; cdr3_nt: TGTGCCAGCAGCCCCCGGACTAGCGGGATGGACAATGAGCAGTTCTTC; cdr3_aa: CASSPRTSGMDNEQFF
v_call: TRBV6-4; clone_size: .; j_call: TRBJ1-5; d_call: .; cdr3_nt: TGTGCCAGCAGTGACTCATCCCCCGGGCGGGGCCCCGGCTTACACTATCAGCCCCAGCATTTT; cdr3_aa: CASSDSSPGRGPGLHYQPQHF
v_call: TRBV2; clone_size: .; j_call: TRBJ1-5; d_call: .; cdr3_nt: TGTGCCAGCAGTGATCAACGAGGAGGCAATCAGCCCCAGCATTTT; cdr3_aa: CASSDQRGGNQPQHF
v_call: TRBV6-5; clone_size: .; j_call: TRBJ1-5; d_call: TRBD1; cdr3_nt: TGTGCCAGCAGTTACAGGACAGGGAATCAGCCCCAGCATTTT; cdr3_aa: CASSYRTGNQPQHF
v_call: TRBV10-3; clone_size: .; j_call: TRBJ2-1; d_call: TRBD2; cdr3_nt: TGTGCCATCAGATCGACTAGCGGGGGATACAATGAGCAGTTCTTC; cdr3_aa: CAIRSTSGGYNEQFF
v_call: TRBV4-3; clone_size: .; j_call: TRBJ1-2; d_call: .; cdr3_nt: TGCGCCAGCAGCCGCGCCCGAGGCGAGGGAAACTATGGCTACACCTTC; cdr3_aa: CASSRARGEGNYGYTF
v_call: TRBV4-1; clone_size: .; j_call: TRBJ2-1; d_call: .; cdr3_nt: TGCGCCAGCAGCCAGGGGGCTGAGCAGTTCTTC; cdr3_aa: CASSQGAEQFF
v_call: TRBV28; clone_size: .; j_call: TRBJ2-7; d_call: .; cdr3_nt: TGTGCCAGCAGTCTACCGGGAGCAGCATCCTACGAGCAGTACTTC; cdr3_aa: CASSLPGAASYEQYF
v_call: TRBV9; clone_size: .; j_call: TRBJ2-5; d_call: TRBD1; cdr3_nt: TGTGCCAGCAGCCTAGGGGGCGCGGAGACCCAGTACTTC; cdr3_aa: CASSLGGAETQYF
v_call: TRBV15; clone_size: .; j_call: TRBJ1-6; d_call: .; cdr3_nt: TGTGCCACCAGCAGAGGGGGTAGTGCAGATAATTCACCCCTCCACTTT; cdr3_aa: CATSRGGSADNSPLHF
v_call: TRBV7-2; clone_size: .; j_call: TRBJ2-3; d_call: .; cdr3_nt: TGTGCCAGCAGCCCAGAAGGGGGGGGGCGTCCGCAGTATTTT; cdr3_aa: CASSPEGGGRPQYF
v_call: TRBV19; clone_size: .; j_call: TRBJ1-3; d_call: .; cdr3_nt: TGTGCCAGTAGCGTCTCATCCGCCGGCGACACCATATATTTT; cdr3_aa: CASSVSSAGDTIYF
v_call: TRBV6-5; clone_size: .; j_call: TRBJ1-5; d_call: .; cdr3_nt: TGTGCCAGCACCGAACCGGGGCATCAGCCCCAGCATTTT; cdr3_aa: CASTEPGHQPQHF
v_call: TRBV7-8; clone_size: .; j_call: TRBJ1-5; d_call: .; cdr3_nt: TGTGCCAGCACCCAGGGAGGTTTAAGCAATCAGCCCCAGCATTTT; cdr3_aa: CASTQGGLSNQPQHF
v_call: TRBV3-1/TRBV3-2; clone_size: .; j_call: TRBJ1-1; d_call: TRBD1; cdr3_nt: TGTGCCAGCAGCTCAGGACAGGGGAACACTGAAGCTTTCTTT; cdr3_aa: CASSSGQGNTEAFF
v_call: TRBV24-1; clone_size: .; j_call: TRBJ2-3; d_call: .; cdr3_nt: TGTGCCACCAGTGATTCCCTTCCCGGGACCAACACAGATACGCAGTATTTT; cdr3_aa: CATSDSLPGTNTDTQYF
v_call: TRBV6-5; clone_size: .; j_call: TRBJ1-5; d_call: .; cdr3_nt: TGTGCCAGCAGGCCACAGGCGGAGGGGCCCCAGCATTTT; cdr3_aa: CASRPQAEGPQHF
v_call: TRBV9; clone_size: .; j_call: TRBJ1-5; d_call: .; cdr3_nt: TGTGCCAGCAGCGTAGGTAGTCTGAATCAGCCCCAGCATTTT; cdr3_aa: CASSVGSLNQPQHF
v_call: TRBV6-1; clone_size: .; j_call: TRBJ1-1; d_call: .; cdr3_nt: TGTGCCAGCCGTGAATACGGGGTAGGGAGGACTGAAGCTTTCTTT; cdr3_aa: CASREYGVGRTEAFF
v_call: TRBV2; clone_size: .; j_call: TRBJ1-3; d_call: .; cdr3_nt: TGTGCCAGCAGTATCTACGGGGCCGCTGGAAACACCATATATTTT; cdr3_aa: CASSIYGAAGNTIYF
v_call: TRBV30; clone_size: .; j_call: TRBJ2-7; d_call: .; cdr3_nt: TGTGCCTGGACCGTGGGCGGGGGCCTCCACGAGCAGTACTTC; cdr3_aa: CAWTVGGGLHEQYF
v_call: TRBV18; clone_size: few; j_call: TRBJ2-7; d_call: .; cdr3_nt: TGTGCCAGCTCACCACCGGGGTCGTGGCAGGGGCTTAGCGAGCAGTACTTC; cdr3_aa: CASSPPGSWQGLSEQYF
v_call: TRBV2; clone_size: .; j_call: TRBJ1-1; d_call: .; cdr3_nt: TGTGCCAGCAATGTCCGCAGGGGAGGTGAAGCTTTCTTT; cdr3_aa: CASNVRRGGEAFF
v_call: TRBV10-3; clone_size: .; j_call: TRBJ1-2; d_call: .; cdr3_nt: TGTGCCATCAGTGGACAGATTAACTATGGCTACACCTTC; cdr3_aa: CAISGQINYGYTF
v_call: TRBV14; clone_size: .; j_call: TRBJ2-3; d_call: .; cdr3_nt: TGTGCCAGCAGACAAGCGGCTAGCACAGATACGCAGTATTTT; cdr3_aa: CASRQAASTDTQYF
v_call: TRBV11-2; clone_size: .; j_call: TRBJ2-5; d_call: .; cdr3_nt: TGTGCCAGCAGCTTAGATCAGCCGCCGGATGAGGGACAAGAGACCCAGTACTTC; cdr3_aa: CASSLDQPPDEGQETQYF
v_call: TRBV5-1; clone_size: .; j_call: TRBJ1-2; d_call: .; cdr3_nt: TGCGCCAGCACCGGGACTTCCCTCTATGGCTACACCTTC; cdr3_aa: CASTGTSLYGYTF
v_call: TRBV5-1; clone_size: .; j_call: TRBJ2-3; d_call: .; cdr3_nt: TGCGCCAGCAGCTTTAAGGGGAGTTTTACAGATACGCAGTATTTT; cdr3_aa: CASSFKGSFTDTQYF
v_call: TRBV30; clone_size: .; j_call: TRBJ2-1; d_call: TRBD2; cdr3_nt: TGTGCCTGGAAGCTAGCGGGGGGGGGCTCCTACAATGAGCAGTTCTTC; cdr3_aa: CAWKLAGGGSYNEQFF
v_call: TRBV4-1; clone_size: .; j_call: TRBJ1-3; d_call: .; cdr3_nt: TGCGCCAGCAGCCAAGACCAGCAGCTTACTGGAAACACCATATATTTT; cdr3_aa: CASSQDQQLTGNTIYF
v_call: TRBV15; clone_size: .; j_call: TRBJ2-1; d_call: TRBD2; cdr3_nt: TGTGCCACCAGCATGGGCGGGAGGGCCTACAATGAGCAGTTCTTC; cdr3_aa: CATSMGGRAYNEQFF
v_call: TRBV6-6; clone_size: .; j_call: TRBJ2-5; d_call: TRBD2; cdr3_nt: TGTGCCAGCAGCTTCGGACTAGCGGAGACCCAGTACTTC; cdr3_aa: CASSFGLAETQYF
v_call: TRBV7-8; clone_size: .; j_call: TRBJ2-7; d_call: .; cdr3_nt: TGTGCCAGCAGCAGCCACACGGGCGAGCAGTACTTC; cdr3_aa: CASSSHTGEQYF
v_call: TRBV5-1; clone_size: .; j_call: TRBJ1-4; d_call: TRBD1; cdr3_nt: TGCGCCAGCAGACGGACAGGAGGTAATGAAAAACTGTTTTTT; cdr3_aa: CASRRTGGNEKLFF
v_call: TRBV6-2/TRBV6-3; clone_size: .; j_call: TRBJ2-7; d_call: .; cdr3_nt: TGTGCCAGCAGTTACCGTTCGGCGGTGGCGGACGAGCAGTACTTC; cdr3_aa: CASSYRSAVADEQYF